This passage covers 30 T cell receptor beta chains from one sample sequenced in a study of tumor and adjacent non-tumor tissue in lung cancer. No cell sorting was done before RNA was extracted from the tissue. This non-tumor lung sample came from over 3 cm beyond the tumor edge. The library came from three nested PCR rounds adapted from ARM-PCR protocols. TCRdb recomputed calls from the multiplex PCR reads with MiXCR, one row per CDR3 protein. The table includes 110,000 or so distinct CDR3 sequences, under 65% detected once. Material: distant non-tumor lung tissue. Receptors were obtained from a man between 60 and 75 years old with non-small cell lung cancer.

By sample share, this clonotype is medium-sized. V usage is TRBV12-3 or TRBV12-4 and J usage is TRBJ1-2, with D possibly matching TRBD1 (5 bases). This CDR3 comprises 12 residues. Trimming pared 5 bases from V and 8 bases from J, leaving 12 bases between. CDR3 loop: CASSQDSQGYTF. As DNA, the CDR3 is TGTGCCAGCAGTCAAGACAGTCAGGGCTACACCTTC.

The table lists this clonotype with many counts. The rearrangement links TRBV12-3 or TRBV12-4 to TRBJ1-3; D not certain. Trimming took 6 bases from V and 0 from J, leaving 9 bases between them. This CDR3 is 14 amino acids long. DNA for the CDR3: TGTGCCAGCAGCCCGGGCCGCTCTGGAAACACCATATATTTT. Its protein is CASSPGRSGNTIYF.

The V gene is TRBV28, the J gene TRBJ1-2, with 7 bases fitting TRBD1. V gave up 7 bases and J gave up 1 base; unmatched junction bases: 9. CDR1 is MDHEN and CDR2 is SYDVKM in the germline V gene. This CDR3 is built from 15 residues. The CDR3, as DNA: TGTGCCAGCACTTATGGGGGGACAGATAACTATGGCTACACCTTC. This sequence encodes CASTYGGTDNYGYTF.

Regarding this clonotype: This may be a read error: a much more frequent sequence differs by one nucleotide. The chain has TRBV10-2 and TRBJ2-4, with TRBD1 matching over 8 bases. Germline V gene data show CDR1 as WSHSY and CDR2 as SAAADI. Trimming took 9 bases from V and 7 from J; bases not matched to a gene: 20. The CDR3 extends over 17 amino acids. The CDR3 DNA is TGCGCCAGAAGGGAGGACCAAACTTGGACAGGGTTCAACATTCAGTACTTC. It yields the protein CARREDQTWTGFNIQYF.

Turning to this clonotype: The junction differs from germline at one of its ends, possibly a read error. Here the CDR3 DNA reads TGTGCCAGTAGTTTCGACTACACAGATACGCAGTATTTT. Translated, it gives CASSFDYTDTQYF. This sequence joins TRBV12-3 or TRBV12-4 and TRBJ2-3; tentatively, D is TRBD2 (5 bases). The CDR3 runs 13 residues.

The sample holds a few counts of this clonotype. Just one base apart from a much larger clone, this may be a read error. The chain uses TRBV20-1 and TRBJ2-1, with D perhaps assigned TRBD1 or TRBD2 (5 bases each). Germline values: CDR1 DFQATT, CDR2 SNEGSKA (reference sequence). CDR3 length: 12 residues. Here the CDR3 reads CSTRDGDVEQFF. DNA of the CDR3: TGCAGTACTAGAGATGGGGACGTGGAGCAGTTCTTC.

Note on this clonotype: A read error may produce the germline difference seen at one junction end. The rearrangement joins TRBV4-3 to TRBJ2-7; either TRBD1 or TRBD2 may supply D (5 bases each). The germline V gene encodes CDR1 LGHNA and CDR2 YSLEER. The CDR3 has 15 amino acids. The CDR3 DNA sequence: TGCGCCAGCAACCATGCTGGAGCGGACACCTACGAGCGGTACTTC. It specifies CASNHAGADTYERYF.

This clonotype has just a few counts. This may be a read error, as it is one base from a much larger clone. The chain recombines TRBV4-1 with TRBJ2-2; 10 bases fit TRBD1. V trimming: 2 bases; J trimming: 4 bases; junction bases outside the gene matches: 4. Per germline, CDR1 MGHRA and CDR2 YSYEKL. CDR3 length: 16 amino acids. The CDR3 nucleotides read TGCGCCAGCAGCCAAAACGGGACAGGGGTCACCGGGGAGCTGTTTTTT. This gives the protein CASSQNGTGVTGELFF.

A note on this clonotype: One junction end disagrees with the germline gene, perhaps due to a read error. This rearrangement joins TRBV6-2 or TRBV6-3 to TRBJ2-1; 7 bases align to TRBD2. There are 13 residues in the CDR3. The germline gives CDR1 MNHEY, CDR2 SVGEGT. The CDR3 nucleotides are TGTGCCAGTAGTTACCGGCTAGCGGTTGAGCAGTTCTTC. As protein: CASSYRLAVEQFF.

This clonotype occurred a few times. The gene calls are TRBV7-9 and TRBJ2-1, with D possibly matching TRBD2 (6 bases). Deletions cut 5 bases from V and 1 base from J, with 12 bases between. The germline V gene encodes CDR1 SEHNR and CDR2 FQNEAQ (reference sequence). There are 15 residues in the CDR3. CDR3 sequence (DNA): TGTGCCAGCAGCCCCGGAGGAGGGTCCTACAATGAGCAGTTCTTC. Translated, it gives CASSPGGGSYNEQFF. Full variable domain (missing parts from reference TRBV7-9 and TRBJ2-1): DTGVSQNPRHKITKRGQNVTFRCDPISEHNRLYWYRQTLGQGPEFLTYFQNEAQLEKSRLLSDRFSAERPKGSFSTLEIQRTEQGDSAMYLCASSPGGGSYNEQFFGPGTRLTVL.

In this sample, this clonotype turned up a few times. Compared with germline, one end of the junction differs, possibly owing to a read error. CDR3 DNA: TGTGCCAGCAGTACTAAAGCGAGGCCCACATATACGCAGTATTTT. Translated: CASSTKARPTYTQYF. V and J are TRBV12-3 or TRBV12-4 and TRBJ2-3; D uncertain. This CDR3 has 15 amino acids.

As to this clonotype: This CDR3 fails to terminate in the conserved phenylalanine or tryptophan, so it likely reflects a read error. The chain uses TRBV29-1 and TRBJ2-1; D unclear. Germline V gene lookup returns CDR1 SQVTM and CDR2 ANQGSEA. The CDR3 runs to 15 residues. V was clipped by 8 bases and J by 0 bases, with 17 bases between them. CDR3 in DNA: TGCAGCCATGAAGGTAAACACAGCTCCTACAATGAGCAGTTCTTA. Translation gives CSHEGKHSSYNEQFL.

Of note for this clonotype: A much more abundant neighbour one base away suggests this may be a read error. The chain uses TRBV20-1 and TRBJ1-2, with 7 bases identical to TRBD1. Germline V gives CDR1 DFQATT, CDR2 SNEGSKA (reference sequence). CDR3 length equals 14 residues. V shed 6 bases, J shed 10 bases, and the junction held 17 bases outside the gene matches. CDR3 in DNA: TGCAGTGCCACTGCGCTAGGGACAGTGATGGACTACACCTTC. It codes for CSATALGTVMDYTF.

About this clonotype: This sequence may be a read error, since a much larger clone differs from it by one base. V and J are TRBV5-1 and TRBJ2-7, with D unresolved. The CDR3 has 13 amino acids. CDR1 and CDR2 from the germline V gene are SGHRS and YFSETQ. Trimming took off 2 bases at V and 4 bases at J, with 10 bases between the two ends. As DNA, the CDR3 is TGCGCCAGCAGCTTCAATACGTGTTACGAGCAGTACTTC. Protein product: CASSFNTCYEQYF.

This clonotype was seen a handful of times. The chain recombines TRBV20-1 with TRBJ1-2; TRBD1 might be the D (6 bases). The ends were cut back, 5 bases at V and 3 bases at J, with 22 bases in the middle. The CDR3 has 16 amino acids. Germline loops: CDR1 DFQATT, CDR2 SNEGSKA (reference sequence). In DNA form, the CDR3 reads TGCAGTGCTCGAACGGACAGTGGAGACCGACACTATGGCTACACCTTC. This translates into CSARTDSGDRHYGYTF.

Comments on this clonotype: At one boundary the junction diverges from the germline segment, which might be a read error. The chain combines TRBV28 with TRBJ2-5; a weak D match, TRBD1 (5 bases). The CDR3 runs 14 residues. CDR1 and CDR2 (germline): MDHEN, SYDVKM. The CDR3 nucleotides read TGTGCCAGTAGTTTATCAGTCAGGGAAGAGGCCCAGTACTTC. Translated, it gives CASSLSVREEAQYF.

This chain uses TRBV7-9 with TRBJ2-1, with a possible D match to TRBD2 (6 bases). The V end was cut by 3 bases, the J end by 10 bases, with 22 bases between. CDR1 is SEHNR, CDR2 FQNEAQ, per germline (reference sequence). This CDR3 is built from 16 residues. CDR3 sequence: CASSFTLAGALWEQFF. Here the CDR3 DNA reads TGTGCCAGCAGCTTCACACTAGCAGGAGCGTTATGGGAGCAGTTCTTC.

This clonotype has a count of ten or more. The CDR3 loop is CASSPYLTSGEQFF. In DNA form, the CDR3 reads TGTGCCAGCAGTCCATACCTCACTAGTGGTGAGCAGTTCTTC. The V gene is TRBV6-1, the J gene TRBJ2-1, with D possibly TRBD2 on 5 matching bases. Per the germline V gene, CDR1 is MNHNS and CDR2 is SASEGT. CDR3 length: 14 amino acids. Trimming shortened V by 5 bases and J by 9 bases, and 17 bases separated the two germline ends.

There are many counts of this clonotype. V usage is TRBV20-1 and J usage is TRBJ1-2; 10 bases are a match to TRBD1. Losses at the gene ends were 4 bases for V and 4 bases for J; bases not matched to a gene: 3. Germline V gives CDR1 DFQATT, CDR2 SNEGSKA (reference sequence). This CDR3 comprises 13 residues. The CDR3 here is CSAKRTGGYGYTF. In DNA, the CDR3 is TGCAGTGCTAAAAGGACAGGGGGCTATGGCTACACCTTC.

The sample holds many counts of this clonotype. In DNA, the CDR3 is TGTGCCAGCAGCCAGACAGGAGTGAACACCGGGGAGCTGTTTTTT. Translating gives CASSQTGVNTGELFF. The chain joins TRBV5-4 to TRBJ2-2, with D possibly matching TRBD1 (6 bases). There are 15 residues in the CDR3. The germline V gene encodes CDR1 SGHNT and CDR2 YYREEE (reference sequence). V was clipped by 4 bases and J by 1 base, with 11 bases between them.

A note on this clonotype: A much larger clone differs from this one at a single base, so this may be a read error. The chain has TRBV12-5 and TRBJ2-1; D is unclear. Germline V gives CDR1 LGHNT, CDR2 FRNRAP. CDR3 length equals 15 residues. The CDR3 spells CAGGLVDGSYNEQFF. DNA of the CDR3: TGTGCTGGTGGTTTGGTCGACGGGTCCTACAATGAGCAGTTCTTC.

Concerning this clonotype itself: A read error may produce the germline difference seen at one junction end. The rearrangement uses TRBV29-1 and TRBJ2-7, with a tentative D call TRBD1 (6 bases). This CDR3 is built from 10 residues. The germline V gene encodes CDR1 SQVTM and CDR2 ANQGSEA. The CDR3, as DNA: TGCAGCGCTGGGGGCTACAAGCAGTACTTC. It translates to CSAGGYKQYF.

This clonotype was detected ten times or more. This chain links TRBV11-2 with TRBJ2-7; 9 positions match TRBD1. Per germline, CDR1 SGHAT and CDR2 FQNNGV. The CDR3 runs 14 residues. Trimming cost V 1 base and J 7 bases; bases outside gene matches: 5. The CDR3 loop is CASSLVGTGIEQYF. The CDR3 DNA sequence: TGTGCCAGCAGCTTAGTAGGGACAGGGATTGAGCAGTACTTC.

Of note for this clonotype: The junction and the germline gene differ at one end; a read error may be behind it. The genes are TRBV5-1 and TRBJ1-1; D not resolved. The length of the CDR3 is 13 residues. CDR1 SGHRS and CDR2 YFSETQ come from the germline V gene. The CDR3 DNA follows: TGCGCCAGCAGCTTGGAACAGAGGAGGGCAGCTTTATTT. This sequence encodes CASSLEQRRAALF. The complete variable domain, with remaining parts taken from reference TRBV5-1 and TRBJ1-1, reads KAGVTQTPRYLIKTRGQQVTLSCSPISGHRSVSWYQQTPGQGLQFLFEYFSETQRNKGNFPGRFSGRQFSNSRSEMNVSTLELGDSALYLCASSLEQRRAALFGQGTRLTVV.

Concerning this clonotype: Likely a read error: the CDR3 ends without its conserved phenylalanine or tryptophan. The V call is TRBV11-1, the J call TRBJ2-7, with D possibly being TRBD2 (5 bases). Germline V lookup: CDR1 SGHAT, CDR2 FQDESV (reference sequence). The CDR3 runs to 17 residues. The V end lost 5 bases, the J end lost 1 base, and 21 bases lay between the germline ends. The CDR3 region has the DNA TGTGCCAGCAGCCCCCGTCTGAGCGGATCCGGTTCCTACGAGCAGTACTCC. Translating gives CASSPRLSGSGSYEQYS.

The rearrangement joins TRBV29-1 to TRBJ2-2; unclear D gene. The germline V gene has CDR1 SQVTM and CDR2 ANQGSEA. V was cut by 4 bases and J by 10 bases, with 16 bases left in between. This CDR3 is 13 amino acids long. CDR3 protein: CSVASVGTQELFF. CDR3 sequence (DNA): TGCAGCGTTGCGTCTGTGGGCACCCAGGAGCTGTTTTTT.

Comments on this clonotype: A read error is possible here, since a much larger clone lies one base away. The chain has TRBV20-1 and TRBJ1-2; D gene unclear. Per germline, CDR1 DFQATT and CDR2 SNEGSKA (reference sequence). Trimming pared 1 base from V and 6 bases from J, leaving 15 bases between. CDR3 length: 14 amino acids. The CDR3 is CSARGSATMDGYTF. The CDR3 coding sequence is TGCAGTGCTAGAGGAAGCGCTACTATGGATGGCTACACCTTC.

The chain has TRBV5-8 and TRBJ2-1, with TRBD1 matching over 7 bases. The germline gives CDR1 SGHTS, CDR2 YDEGEE. V trimming: 4 bases; J trimming: 6 bases; junction bases outside the gene matches: 10. The CDR3 is made up of 15 amino acids. The CDR3 nucleotides are TGTGCCAGCAGCCTCCGGAAGACAGGGTCCAATGAGCAGTTCTTC. Protein sequence: CASSLRKTGSNEQFF.

Concerning this clonotype itself: A much larger clone differs from this one at a single base, so this may be a read error. The J gene is TRBJ2-5, the V gene TRBV6-4; 7 nucleotides line up with TRBD1. Germline CDR1 MRHNA, CDR2 SNTAGT. This CDR3 spans 12 amino acids. The CDR3 loop is CVSWDSKETQYF. The CDR3 nucleotides read TGTGTCAGCTGGGACAGCAAAGAGACCCAGTACTTC.

Turning to this clonotype: The junction shows a germline mismatch at one end, possibly a read error. This chain links TRBV29-1 with TRBJ2-1, with a possible D match to TRBD1 (5 bases). CDR3 length: 10 amino acids. CDR1 SQVTM and CDR2 ANQGSEA come from the germline V gene. The CDR3 DNA follows: TGCAGCCAGGGCTACGATGAGCAGTTCTTC. It specifies CSQGYDEQFF.